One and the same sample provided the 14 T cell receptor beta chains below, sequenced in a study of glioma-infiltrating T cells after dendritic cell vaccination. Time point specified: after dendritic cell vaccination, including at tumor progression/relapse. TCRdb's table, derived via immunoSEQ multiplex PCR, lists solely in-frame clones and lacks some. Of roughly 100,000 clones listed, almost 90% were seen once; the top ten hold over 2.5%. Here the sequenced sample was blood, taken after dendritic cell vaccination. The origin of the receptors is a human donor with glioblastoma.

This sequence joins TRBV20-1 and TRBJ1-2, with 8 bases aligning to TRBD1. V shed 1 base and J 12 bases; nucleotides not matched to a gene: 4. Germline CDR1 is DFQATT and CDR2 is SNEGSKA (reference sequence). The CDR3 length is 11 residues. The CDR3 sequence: CSARGTGWHTF. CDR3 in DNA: TGCAGTGCTAGAGGGACAGGGTGGCACACCTTC.

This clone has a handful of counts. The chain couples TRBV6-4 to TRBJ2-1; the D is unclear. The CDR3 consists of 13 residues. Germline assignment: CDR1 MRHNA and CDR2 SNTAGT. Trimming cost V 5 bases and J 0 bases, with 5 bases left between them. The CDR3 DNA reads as TGTGCCAGCAGTCCTACCTCCTACAATGAGCAGTTCTTC. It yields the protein CASSPTSYNEQFF.

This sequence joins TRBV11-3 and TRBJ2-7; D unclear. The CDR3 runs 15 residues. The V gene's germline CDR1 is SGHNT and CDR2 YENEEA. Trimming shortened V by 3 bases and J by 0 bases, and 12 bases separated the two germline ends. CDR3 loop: CASSFALTSSYEQYF. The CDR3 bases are TGTGCCAGCAGCTTCGCCCTTACGAGCTCCTACGAGCAGTACTTC.

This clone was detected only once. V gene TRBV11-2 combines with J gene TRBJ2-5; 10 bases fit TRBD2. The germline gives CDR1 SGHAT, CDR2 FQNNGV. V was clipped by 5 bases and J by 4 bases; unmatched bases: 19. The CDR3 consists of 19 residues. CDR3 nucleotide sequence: TGTGCCAGCAGCCTCCGGTCCATGCTAGCGGGGGTGAGGAGAGAGACCCAGTACTTC. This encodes CASSLRSMLAGVRRETQYF.

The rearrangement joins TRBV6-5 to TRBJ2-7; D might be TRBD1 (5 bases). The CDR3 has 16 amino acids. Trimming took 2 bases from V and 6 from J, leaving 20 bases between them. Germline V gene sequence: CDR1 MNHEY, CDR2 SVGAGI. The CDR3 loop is CASSYVLDTRLSEQYF. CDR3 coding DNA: TGTGCCAGCAGTTACGTCTTGGACACCAGACTCTCCGAGCAGTACTTC.

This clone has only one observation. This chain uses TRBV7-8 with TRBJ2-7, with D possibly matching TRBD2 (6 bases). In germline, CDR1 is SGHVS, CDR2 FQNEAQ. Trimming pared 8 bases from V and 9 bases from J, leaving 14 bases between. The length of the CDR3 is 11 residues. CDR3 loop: CASGGTMGQYF. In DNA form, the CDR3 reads TGTGCCAGCGGGGGGACGATGGGGCAGTACTTC.

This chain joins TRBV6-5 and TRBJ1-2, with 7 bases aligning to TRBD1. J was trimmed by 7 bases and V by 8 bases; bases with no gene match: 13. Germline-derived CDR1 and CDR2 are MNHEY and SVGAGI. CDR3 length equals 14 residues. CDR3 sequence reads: CASRFSGQGGGYTF. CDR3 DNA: TGTGCCAGCCGCTTCTCGGGGCAGGGGGGTGGCTACACCTTC.

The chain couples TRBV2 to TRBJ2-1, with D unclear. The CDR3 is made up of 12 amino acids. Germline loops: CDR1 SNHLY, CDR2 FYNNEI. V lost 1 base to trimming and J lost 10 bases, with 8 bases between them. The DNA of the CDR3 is TGTGCCAGCAGTGAAGTCCCCCTAGAGCAGTTCTTC. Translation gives CASSEVPLEQFF.

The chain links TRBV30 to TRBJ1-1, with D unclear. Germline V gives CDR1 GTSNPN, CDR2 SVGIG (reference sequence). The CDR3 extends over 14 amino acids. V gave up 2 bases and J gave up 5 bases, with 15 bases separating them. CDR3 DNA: TGTGCCTGGAGTCCCGGACTCTCCCTTACTGAAGCTTTCTTT. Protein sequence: CAWSPGLSLTEAFF.

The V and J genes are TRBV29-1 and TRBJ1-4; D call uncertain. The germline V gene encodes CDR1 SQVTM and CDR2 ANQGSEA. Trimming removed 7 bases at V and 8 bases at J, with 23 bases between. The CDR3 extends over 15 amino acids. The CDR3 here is CSALGRTRRNEKLFF. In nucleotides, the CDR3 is TGCAGCGCCCTTGGTCGGACCCGGAGGAACGAAAAACTGTTTTTT.

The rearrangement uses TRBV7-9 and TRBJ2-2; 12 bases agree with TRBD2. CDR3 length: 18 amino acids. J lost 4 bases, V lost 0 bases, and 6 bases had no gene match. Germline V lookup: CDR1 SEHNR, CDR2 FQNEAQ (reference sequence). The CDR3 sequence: CASSLARRLAGVTGELFF. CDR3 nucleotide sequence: TGTGCCAGCAGCTTAGCCAGAAGACTAGCGGGGGTCACCGGGGAGCTGTTTTTT.

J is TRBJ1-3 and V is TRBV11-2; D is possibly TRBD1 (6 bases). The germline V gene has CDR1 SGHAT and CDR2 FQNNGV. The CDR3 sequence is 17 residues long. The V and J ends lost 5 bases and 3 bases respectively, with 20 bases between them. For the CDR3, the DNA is TGTGCCAGCAGCATCCCGGGGGGGGGCGCGGGTGGAAACACCATATATTTT. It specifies CASSIPGGGAGGNTIYF.

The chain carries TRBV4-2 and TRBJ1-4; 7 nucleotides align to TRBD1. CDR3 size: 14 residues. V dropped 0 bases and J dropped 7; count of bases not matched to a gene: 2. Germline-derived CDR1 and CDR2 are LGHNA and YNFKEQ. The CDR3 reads CASSQETGSEKLFF. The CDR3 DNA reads TGTGCCAGCAGCCAAGAGACAGGGAGTGAAAAACTGTTTTTT.

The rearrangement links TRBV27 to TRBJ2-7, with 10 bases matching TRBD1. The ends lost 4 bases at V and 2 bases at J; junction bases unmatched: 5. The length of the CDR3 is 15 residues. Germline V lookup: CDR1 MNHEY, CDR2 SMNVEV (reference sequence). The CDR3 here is CASSSAGTGAYEQYF. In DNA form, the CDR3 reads TGTGCCAGCAGTTCCGCCGGGACAGGGGCCTACGAGCAGTACTTC.